What follows are 10 T cell receptor beta chains derived from one specimen sequenced in a study of T cell repertoires in cytomegalovirus infection. These TCRs' antigens remain unknown. TCRdb reanalysed the reads using MiXCR and keeps one entry per CDR3 protein. The sample holds 310,000 or so distinct CDR3 sequences; just under 25% are singletons and the top ten take 10% to 15%. Sequenced here: cultured PBMCs, sampled from culture after CMV antigen stimulation. These receptors were collected from a human donor in good health (CMV status not recorded). Some clones in this sample may be carry-over from other donors' samples.

This clonotype was recorded at least ten times. In DNA form, the CDR3 reads TGTGCCAGCAGCCTACTTCCCCTCGGACAGGGGGCAGATACGCAGTATTTT. Residues: CASSLLPLGQGADTQYF. The gene calls are TRBV7-3 and TRBJ2-3; 10 positions match TRBD1. In germline, CDR1 is SGHTA, CDR2 FQGTGA. V lost 5 bases and J lost 4; bases outside the gene matches: 12. The CDR3 is made up of 17 amino acids.

This clonotype was recorded a few times. The CDR3 loop reads CSAEASEGLQETQYF. Here the CDR3 DNA reads TGCAGTGCAGAGGCCAGCGAGGGCCTCCAAGAGACCCAGTACTTC. The chain joins TRBV20-1 to TRBJ2-5, with D possibly TRBD2 on 5 matching bases. V dropped 6 bases and J dropped 1 base, with 18 bases sitting between them. In germline, CDR1 is DFQATT, CDR2 SNEGSKA (reference sequence). This CDR3 spans 15 amino acids.

The gene calls are TRBV25-1 and TRBJ1-2; D is uncertain. Germline V gene sequence: CDR1 MGHDK, CDR2 SYGVNS. This CDR3 comprises 15 residues. Deletions cut 5 bases from V and 9 bases from J, with 22 bases between. CDR3 region: CASSSIWAGSMSYTF. CDR3 nucleotides: TGTGCCAGCAGTTCTATCTGGGCCGGATCTATGAGCTACACCTTC.

This clonotype occurred a few times. The J gene is TRBJ2-7, the V gene TRBV12-3 or TRBV12-4, with D perhaps TRBD1 or TRBD2 (5 bases each). Trimming took off 3 bases at V and 7 bases at J, with 7 bases between the two ends. This CDR3 is built from 11 residues. CDR3 sequence: CASSFGAEQYV. CDR3 bases: TGTGCCAGCAGTTTCGGGGCAGAGCAGTACGTC.

The chain links TRBV7-2 to TRBJ1-6; a weak D match, TRBD1 (5 bases). The germline CDR1 and CDR2 sequences are SGHTA and FQGNSA. The CDR3 runs to 14 residues. The V end lost 2 bases, the J end lost 4 bases, and 6 bases lay between the germline ends. The CDR3 loop is CASSLRQYNSPLHF. The CDR3 DNA sequence: TGTGCCAGCAGCTTACGACAGTATAATTCACCCCTCCACTTT.

The rearrangement links TRBV19 to TRBJ2-2, with TRBD1 matching 11 bases. Germline-derived CDR1 and CDR2 are LNHDA and SQIVND (reference sequence). The CDR3 spans 14 residues. The ends lost 11 bases at V and 4 bases at J; junction bases unmatched: 6. The CDR3 sequence is CAGAGTGGTGELFF. In DNA, the CDR3 is TGTGCCGGGGCCGGGACAGGGGGCACCGGGGAGCTGTTTTTT.

This clonotype was seen more than once but under ten times. This chain connects TRBV25-1 to TRBJ2-1; TRBD2 matches at 7 bases. J gave up 2 bases and V 4 bases, and 2 bases lay outside the gene matches. The CDR3 sequence is 14 residues long. Germline CDR1 reads MGHDK; CDR2 reads SYGVNS. CDR3 sequence: CASSVGGTYNEQFF. The CDR3, as DNA: TGTGCCAGCAGTGTGGGGGGGACCTACAATGAGCAGTTCTTC.

V and J are TRBV6-4 and TRBJ2-3, with 8 bases fitting TRBD2. There are 18 residues in the CDR3. CDR1 and CDR2 from the germline V gene are MRHNA and SNTAGT. Trimming took 5 bases from V and 0 from J; bases not matched to a gene: 13. The CDR3 reads CASSPTVTSGSSTDTQYF. The CDR3 coding sequence is TGTGCCAGCAGTCCCACAGTAACTAGCGGCAGTAGCACAGATACGCAGTATTTT.

This clonotype was found a few times. The genes are TRBV10-3 and TRBJ2-2; 9 positions match TRBD1. Looked up from germline, CDR1 is ENHRY and CDR2 is SYGVKD. CDR3 length: 14 amino acids. V lost 10 bases and J lost 5; bases outside the gene matches: 8. CDR3 in DNA: TGTGCCAGCCGGACAGGGGAAGGGACCGGGGAGCTGTTTTTT. Residues: CASRTGEGTGELFF.

This clonotype was seen many times. The rearrangement joins TRBV6-5 to TRBJ2-5, with TRBD2 matching 7 bases. The J segment lost 4 bases and the V segment lost 4 bases, leaving 15 bases of the junction unmatched. CDR1 and CDR2 from the germline V gene are MNHEY and SVGAGI. There are 17 residues in the CDR3. The CDR3: CASSFSVAGVLGETQYF. The CDR3 bases are TGTGCCAGCAGTTTCTCAGTGGCGGGAGTTCTTGGAGAGACCCAGTACTTC.